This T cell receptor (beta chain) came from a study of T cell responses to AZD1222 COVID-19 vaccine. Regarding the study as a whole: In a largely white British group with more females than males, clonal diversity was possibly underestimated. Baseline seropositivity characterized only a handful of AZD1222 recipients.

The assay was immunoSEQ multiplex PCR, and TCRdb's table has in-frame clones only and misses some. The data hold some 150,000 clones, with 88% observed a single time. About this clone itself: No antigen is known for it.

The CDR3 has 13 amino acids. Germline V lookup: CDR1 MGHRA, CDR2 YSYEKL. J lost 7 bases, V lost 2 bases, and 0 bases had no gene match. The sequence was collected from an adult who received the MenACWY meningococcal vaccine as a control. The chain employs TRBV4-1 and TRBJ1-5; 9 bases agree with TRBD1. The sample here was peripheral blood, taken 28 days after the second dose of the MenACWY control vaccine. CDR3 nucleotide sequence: TGCGCCAGCAGCCAAACAGGGGGCCAGCCCCAGCATTTT. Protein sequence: CASSQTGGQPQHF.